This T cell receptor beta chain emerged from a study of blood T cell repertoires in COVID-19. Looking at the study overall: Sites across the United States, Italy and Spain contributed samples from acute and convalescent COVID-19. T cells, B-cell-depleted T cells, or PBMCs provided the cDNA or gDNA that served as material.

The table lists this clone with a few counts. The CDR3 is 19 amino acids. Trimming removed 2 bases from V and 2 bases from J; junction bases left unmatched: 17. CDR1 and CDR2 (germline): SGHTA, FQGNSA. Original analysis: Amplification of reference gene primers provided the estimated nucleated cell counts. Measured with immunoSEQ multiplex PCR; TCRdb has only the in-frame clones, and not every one. The V and J calls and the clone size are those of that table, but D and trimming were determined from the DNA. This sample has about 150,000 clones, with 82% found just once. The sequence was obtained from a human donor with acute or convalescent COVID-19. The donor label of this sample is uncertain. V gene TRBV7-2 combines with J gene TRBJ1-2, with 7 bases fitting TRBD1. The sequenced sample consisted of peripheral blood. CDR3 coding DNA: TGTGCCAGCAGCTTATGGACAGGACTCACAAAATCCGTAAACTATGGCTACACCTTC. Translating gives CASSLWTGLTKSVNYGYTF.